The 24 T cell receptor beta chains in this list originate from one sample, sequenced in a study of T cell changes during pregnancy in multiple sclerosis. Produced via immunoSEQ multiplex PCR; TCRdb's table is partial and in-frame only. The sample has 30,000 or so clones, around 89% seen once. The material was CD8+ T cells from peripheral blood mononuclear cells, obtained after pregnancy. These receptors came from a female donor with multiple sclerosis, enrolled in a pregnancy study.

CDR3 loop: CASSIGGGPLYEQFF. The CDR3 nucleotides are TGTGCCAGTAGTATAGGGGGAGGGCCTCTCTATGAGCAGTTCTTC. The rearrangement joins TRBV19 to TRBJ2-1; 7 bases align to TRBD2. Germline-derived CDR1 and CDR2 are LNHDA and SQIVND (reference sequence). The ends lost 1 base at V and 8 bases at J; junction bases unmatched: 8. The CDR3 is 15 residues long.

The V call is TRBV19, the J call TRBJ1-4; D not certain. The CDR3 has 14 residues. The germline V gene has CDR1 LNHDA and CDR2 SQIVND (reference sequence). Trimming took off 7 bases at V and 7 bases at J, with 16 bases between the two ends. CDR3 loop: CASNRGYEGEKLFF. The CDR3 coding sequence is TGTGCCAGTAATCGAGGTTACGAGGGTGAAAAACTGTTTTTT.

V is TRBV4-3 and J is TRBJ2-1, with D maybe TRBD2 (5 bases). CDR1 and CDR2 from the germline V gene are LGHNA and YSLEER. V was clipped by 0 bases and J by 10 bases, with 10 bases between them. This CDR3 spans 13 amino acids. The CDR3 region is CASSQEGREEQFF. CDR3 DNA: TGCGCCAGCAGCCAAGAAGGTAGGGAGGAGCAGTTCTTC.

The table lists this clone with a few counts. The genes are TRBV6-1 and TRBJ2-3; 9 bases are shared with TRBD1. V shed 5 bases and J 4 bases; nucleotides not matched to a gene: 7. The CDR3 totals 15 residues. CDR1 is MNHNS, CDR2 SASEGT, per germline. The CDR3 DNA sequence: TGTGCCAGCAGTATGGGACAGGGTACCTCAGATACGCAGTATTTT. This sequence encodes CASSMGQGTSDTQYF.

The chain joins TRBV10-3 to TRBJ2-7, with 9 bases aligning to TRBD2. This CDR3 region has 15 residues. The germline V gene encodes CDR1 ENHRY and CDR2 SYGVKD. V trimming: 0 bases; J trimming: 1 base; junction bases outside the gene matches: 1. CDR3 sequence: CAISESLAGSYEQYF. The CDR3 DNA sequence: TGTGCCATCAGTGAGTCGCTAGCGGGATCCTACGAGCAGTACTTC.

The rearrangement joins TRBV4-2 to TRBJ2-3; TRBD2 matches 9 bases. CDR3 length: 18 residues. With V trimmed by 1 base and J by 4 bases, 12 bases remained unmatched. Germline lookup yields CDR1 LGHNA and CDR2 YNFKEQ. CDR3 amino acids: CASSQVAEREVGADTQYF. CDR3 nucleotide sequence: TGTGCCAGCAGCCAAGTTGCGGAGCGGGAGGTTGGCGCAGATACGCAGTATTTT.

V is TRBV7-3 and J is TRBJ2-1; 11 positions match TRBD2. Germline loops: CDR1 SGHTA, CDR2 FQGTGA. CDR3 length: 15 residues. V dropped 6 bases and J dropped 5; count of bases not matched to a gene: 6. The CDR3 is CASSLGTSGNNEQFF. The CDR3 DNA follows: TGTGCCAGCAGTCTAGGGACTAGCGGAAACAATGAGCAGTTCTTC.

The gene calls are TRBV4-1 and TRBJ2-7; TRBD1 aligns across 11 bases. The germline V gene has CDR1 MGHRA and CDR2 YSYEKL. After removal of 1 base from V and 4 bases from J, the junction contained 6 bases not matched to a gene. This CDR3 comprises 16 residues. The CDR3 sequence: CASSQVLGTGGYEQYF. The CDR3 DNA reads as TGCGCCAGCAGCCAAGTGTTGGGGACAGGGGGTTACGAGCAGTACTTC.

The gene calls are TRBV7-9 and TRBJ2-1; 10 positions match TRBD2. CDR3 length equals 17 residues. V trimming: 2 bases; J trimming: 3 bases; junction bases outside the gene matches: 7. CDR1 SEHNR and CDR2 FQNEAQ come from the germline V gene (reference sequence). CDR3 amino acids: CASSLLAAGGDYNEQFF. CDR3 sequence (DNA): TGTGCCAGCAGCTTACTTGCAGCGGGAGGGGACTACAATGAGCAGTTCTTC.

Comment on this clone: This sample also contains other DNA sequences that code for the same CDR3. This sequence joins TRBV7-9 and TRBJ2-7; possible D gene TRBD1, 5 bases. CDR1 is SEHNR and CDR2 is FQNEAQ in the germline V gene (reference sequence). The CDR3 covers 13 residues. The ends were cut back, 4 bases at V and 3 bases at J, with 10 bases in the middle. The DNA for the CDR3 is TGTGCCAGCAGCTATACAGGTGACTACGAGCAGTACTTC. Protein: CASSYTGDYEQYF.

The chain uses TRBV2 and TRBJ2-2; 10 bases agree with TRBD1. V lost 4 bases and J lost 4; bases outside the gene matches: 3. The CDR3 sequence is 15 residues long. Germline values: CDR1 SNHLY, CDR2 FYNNEI. This CDR3 reads CASSAGTGVTGELFF. In DNA, the CDR3 is TGTGCCAGCAGTGCCGGGACAGGGGTCACCGGGGAGCTGTTTTTT.

The rearrangement joins TRBV25-1 to TRBJ2-2, with 7 bases that match TRBD2. CDR3 length: 13 residues. V was pared by 5 bases and J by 7 bases, with 4 bases of the junction left unmatched. Germline CDR1 is MGHDK and CDR2 is SYGVNS. CDR3 sequence reads: CASSPGDYGELFF. The CDR3 DNA is TGTGCCAGCAGTCCGGGGGACTACGGGGAGCTGTTTTTT.

The V call is TRBV7-9, the J call TRBJ2-7, with 7 bases identical to TRBD1. V lost 5 bases and J lost 0; bases outside the gene matches: 1. Germline V gene data show CDR1 as SEHNR and CDR2 as FQNEAQ (reference sequence). The CDR3 totals 13 residues. The CDR3 loop is CASSRQGSYEQYF. The CDR3 nucleotides read TGTGCCAGCAGCAGACAGGGCTCCTACGAGCAGTACTTC.

The chain recombines TRBV6-1 with TRBJ2-7; 8 positions agree with TRBD2. Germline CDR1 reads MNHNS; CDR2 reads SASEGT. Trimming removed 1 base from V and 1 base from J; junction bases left unmatched: 3. The CDR3 extends over 15 amino acids. This CDR3 is CASSEETSGSYEQYF. The CDR3 nucleotides read TGTGCCAGCAGTGAAGAAACTAGCGGTTCCTACGAGCAGTACTTC.

This clone appeared once. The CDR3 loop is CASSHGLAGGSQETQYF. The CDR3 DNA reads as TGTGCCAGCAGCCATGGCTTAGCGGGAGGGAGTCAAGAGACCCAGTACTTC. The rearrangement joins TRBV7-9 to TRBJ2-5; TRBD2 matches at 11 bases. The CDR3 has 17 residues. Germline V gene sequence: CDR1 SEHNR, CDR2 FQNEAQ (reference sequence). The V and J ends lost 5 bases and 2 bases, in that order; junction bases with no gene match: 10.

By proportion, this clone is medium-sized. The rearrangement links TRBV6-4 to TRBJ2-1; D is possibly TRBD2 (6 bases). V was shortened by 3 bases and J by 5 bases, with 8 bases between the two germline ends. The CDR3 consists of 13 residues. Germline CDR1 reads MRHNA; CDR2 reads SNTAGT. The CDR3 is CASSERDDNEQFF. As DNA, the CDR3 is TGTGCCAGCAGTGAGCGGGACGACAATGAGCAGTTCTTC.

The CDR3: CASSYRNRANYGYTF. The CDR3 DNA reads TGTGCCAGCAGTTACAGAAACCGAGCTAACTATGGCTACACCTTC. The rearrangement uses TRBV6-5 and TRBJ1-2; D gene uncertain. This CDR3 comprises 15 residues. CDR1 and CDR2 from the germline V gene are MNHEY and SVGAGI. V was cut by 2 bases and J by 0 bases, with 10 bases left in between.

J is TRBJ1-5 and V is TRBV2; D is ambiguous. This CDR3 has 14 residues. The germline gives CDR1 SNHLY, CDR2 FYNNEI. V was shortened by 4 bases and J by 7 bases, with 14 bases between the two germline ends. CDR3 residues: CASSAQDFFQPQHF. The CDR3 DNA follows: TGTGCCAGCAGTGCCCAGGACTTCTTCCAGCCCCAGCATTTT.

The CDR3 loop is CAWSLGQGTEAFF. As DNA, the CDR3 is TGTGCCTGGAGTCTAGGACAGGGCACTGAAGCTTTCTTT. The chain joins TRBV30 to TRBJ1-1; 8 positions match TRBD1. The CDR3 consists of 13 residues. After removal of 2 bases from V and 4 bases from J, the junction contained 3 bases not matched to a gene. Per germline, CDR1 GTSNPN and CDR2 SVGIG (reference sequence).

This sequence joins TRBV6-6 and TRBJ1-4, with D perhaps matching TRBD1 (6 bases). The CDR3 consists of 15 residues. V lost 4 bases and J lost 2, with 11 bases in between. Germline CDR1 and CDR2: MNHNY and SVGAGI (reference sequence). The CDR3 nucleotides read TGTGCCAGCAGTTCCGGGACATATACTAATGAAAAACTGTTTTTT. It codes for CASSSGTYTNEKLFF.

V gene TRBV5-8 combines with J gene TRBJ2-5, with TRBD2 as a possible D gene (5 bases). Germline CDR1 reads SGHTS; CDR2 reads YDEGEE. Trimming took 1 base from V and 5 from J, leaving 15 bases between them. This CDR3 has 15 amino acids. The CDR3 is CASSLMRELSETQYF. CDR3 DNA: TGTGCCAGCAGCTTGATGAGGGAGTTGTCGGAGACCCAGTACTTC.

The genes are TRBV27 and TRBJ1-2, with 7 bases matching TRBD1. Germline V gene data show CDR1 as MNHEY and CDR2 as SMNVEV (reference sequence). Trimming removed 4 bases from V and 2 bases from J; junction bases left unmatched: 4. The CDR3 consists of 14 residues. CDR3 in amino acids: CASSSATGNYGYTF. CDR3 nucleotide sequence: TGTGCCAGCAGTTCAGCGACAGGGAACTATGGCTACACCTTC.

The chain is built from TRBV5-1 and TRBJ2-7; weak D call: TRBD1 (7 bases). Trimming left V 5 bases short and J 6 bases short, with 30 bases between. The germline CDR1 and CDR2 sequences are SGHRS and YFSETQ. The CDR3 totals 18 residues. The CDR3 here is CASSQRQGPKTGGGEQYF. In DNA, the CDR3 is TGCGCCAGCAGTCAGAGACAGGGTCCAAAGACTGGGGGAGGCGAGCAGTACTTC. The whole variable domain, remainder taken from reference TRBV5-1 and TRBJ2-7, is KAGVTQTPRYLIKTRGQQVTLSCSPISGHRSVSWYQQTPGQGLQFLFEYFSETQRNKGNFPGRFSGRQFSNSRSEMNVSTLELGDSALYLCASSQRQGPKTGGGEQYFGPGTRLTVT.

The CDR3 DNA reads TGTGCCAGCGGGGGCGGAAACTATGGCTACACCTTC. Translation gives CASGGGNYGYTF. The V call is TRBV25-1, the J call TRBJ1-2; tentative D call: TRBD1 (6 bases). The CDR3 extends over 12 amino acids. Germline V gene data show CDR1 as MGHDK and CDR2 as SYGVNS. Trimming cost V 8 bases and J 2 bases, with 9 bases left between them.